A selection of T cell receptor beta chains follows, all from one sample in a study of shared clonotypes between healthy human individuals. TCRdb's table, derived via immunoSEQ multiplex PCR, lists solely in-frame clones and lacks some. Of around 1.9 million clones in the sample, around 93% were seen once. The sample consisted of naive CD8+ T cells from PBMCs. These receptors came from a man between 18 and 29 years old in good health. Some clones in this sample may be carry-over from other donors' samples. The conserved cysteine and the conserved F or W are not part of the CDR3 here.

V,J,CDR3
TRBV6-1,TRBJ2-7,ASSEAPGPSREQY
TRBV28,TRBJ2-1,ASYTLWTGYNEQF
TRBV5-1,TRBJ1-2,ASSLGARTANYGYT
TRBV7-8,TRBJ2-1,ASSLIPGQSSYNEQF
TRBV14,TRBJ2-1,ASSQADRGYNEQF
TRBV27,TRBJ2-2,ASSLTRSWLTGELF
TRBV7-3,TRBJ2-1,ASSSLAGGINEQF
TRBV7-3,TRBJ2-1,ASSLPPAGVRNEQF
TRBV10-3,TRBJ2-1,AISDLQGRTAFIYNEQF
TRBV7-9,TRBJ1-6,ASSLAYRDSTNSPLH
TRBV4-3,TRBJ2-7,ASSPLGGPPGEQY
TRBV27,TRBJ2-7,ASSFGTGPYEQY
TRBV9,TRBJ2-2,ASSAPWEGNSGELF
TRBV5-6,TRBJ2-7,ASSLGAHIYEQY
TRBV7-6,TRBJ2-7,ASSRGVSNHEQY
TRBV5-6,TRBJ2-1,ASSTREGSSYNEQF
TRBV7-6,TRBJ1-1,ASSLDRGTEAF
TRBV2,TRBJ1-4,ASTWMGPGEKLF
TRBV9,TRBJ2-3,ASSETSDTQY
TRBV5-1,TRBJ1-2,ASSRTDRGNYGYT
TRBV10-2,TRBJ2-6,ASSEVTGSSGANVLT
TRBV28,TRBJ2-7,ASSSVRGQRLAGPYEQY
TRBV19,TRBJ1-5,ASSIDYGGSQPQH
TRBV10-3,TRBJ1-5,AISERGQGGRDQPQH
TRBV7-9,TRBJ1-1,ASSLIGQGAHNTEAF
TRBV19,TRBJ2-7,ASSIHRESSYEQY
TRBV2,TRBJ2-1,ASSEAPASGKIYNEQF
TRBV9,TRBJ1-4,ASARGGEKLF
TRBV28,TRBJ1-2,ASRPTALPGRIDLYGYT
TRBV28,TRBJ2-7,ASSQFRGPERDEQY
TRBV19,TRBJ2-1,ASSIKFSSPYNEQF
TRBV6-5,TRBJ2-5,ASSYDGEGETQY
TRBV4-1,TRBJ1-1,ASSPIRLGQSNTEAF
TRBV27,TRBJ2-7,ASSPGDEQY
TRBV10-3,TRBJ1-3,AIPGNTIY
TRBV7-2,TRBJ2-2,ASSLTSGGSNTGELF
TRBV9,TRBJ1-1,ASSGAMGTEAF
TRBV27,TRBJ2-2,ASSLRAGWNGELF
TRBV5-6,TRBJ2-7,ASSLGQGARMYEQY
TRBV5-6,TRBJ2-7,ASSPLGAGGPYEQY
TRBV7-8,TRBJ1-1,ASSRSKVFTEAF
TRBV27,TRBJ2-7,ASSYTLAGGPYEQY
TRBV15,TRBJ1-4,ATRATANNEKLF
TRBV30,TRBJ2-7,ASTWGYYEQY
TRBV28,TRBJ2-2,ASSSQMGGELF
TRBV6-5,TRBJ2-7,ASSPAYLYEQY
TRBV6-5,TRBJ2-5,ASSPGLLEQY
TRBV7-6,TRBJ2-5,ASSLAFAGKETQY
TRBV7-8,TRBJ2-1,ASSLDWNEQF
TRBV27,TRBJ2-5,ASSDFGQGRSETQY